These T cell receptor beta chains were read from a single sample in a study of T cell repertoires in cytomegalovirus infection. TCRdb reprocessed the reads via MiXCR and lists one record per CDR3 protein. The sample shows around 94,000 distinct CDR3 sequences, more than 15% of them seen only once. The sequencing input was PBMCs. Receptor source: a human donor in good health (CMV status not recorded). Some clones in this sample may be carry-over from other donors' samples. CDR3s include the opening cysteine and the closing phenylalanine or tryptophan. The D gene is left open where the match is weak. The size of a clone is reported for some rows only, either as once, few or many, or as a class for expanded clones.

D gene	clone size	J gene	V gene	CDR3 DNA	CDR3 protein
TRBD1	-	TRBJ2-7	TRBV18	TGTGCCAGCTCAATCGGACAGGGAGAAGCCTACGAGCAGTACTTC	CASSIGQGEAYEQYF
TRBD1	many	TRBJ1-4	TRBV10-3	TGTGCCACCGACCCCGGGACAGGATACGAAAAACTGTTTTTT	CATDPGTGYEKLFF
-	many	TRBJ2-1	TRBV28	TGTGCCAGCAGTCGACTTCAGGGGAGCTCCTACAATGAGCAGTTCTTC	CASSRLQGSSYNEQFF
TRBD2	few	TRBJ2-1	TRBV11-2	TGTGCCAGCAGTAACTACGGGGGGAGCTCCTACAATGAGCAGTTCTTC	CASSNYGGSSYNEQFF
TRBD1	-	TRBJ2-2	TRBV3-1	TGTGCCAGCAGCCCCTACAGGGGGCCTTACACCGGGGAGCTGTTTTTT	CASSPYRGPYTGELFF
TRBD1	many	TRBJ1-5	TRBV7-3	TGTGCCAGCAGCTCCCGGGACAGGGGTCAGCCCCAGCATTTT	CASSSRDRGQPQHF
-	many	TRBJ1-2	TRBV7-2	TGTGCCAGCAGCCCTGATTCAGGGCGGTATAACTATGGCTACACCTTC	CASSPDSGRYNYGYTF
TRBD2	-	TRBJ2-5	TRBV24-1	TGTGCCACCAGTGACCCCGGGACTAGCGGGGACGAGATCCAGTACTTC	CATSDPGTSGDEIQYF
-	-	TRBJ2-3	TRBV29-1	TGCAGCGTCGCGATGGCGGCAGATACGCAGTATTTT	CSVAMAADTQYF
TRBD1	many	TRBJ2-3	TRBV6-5	TGTGCCCGCCGGGACAGGGAATCAGATACGCAGTATTTT	CARRDRESDTQYF
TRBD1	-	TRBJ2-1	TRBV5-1	TGCGCCAGCACCAGCCAGGGGGCGGACAATGATGAGCAGTTCTTC	CASTSQGADNDEQFF
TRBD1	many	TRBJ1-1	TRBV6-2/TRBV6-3	TGTGCCAGCAGCTGGACAGGGACGATGAACACTGAAGCTTTCTTT	CASSWTGTMNTEAFF
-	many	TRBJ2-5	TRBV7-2	TGTGCCAGCAGACCATATGCACAGATTGCCCAAGAGACCCAGTACTTC	CASRPYAQIAQETQYF
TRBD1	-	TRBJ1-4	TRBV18	TGTGCCAGCTCACCAAACGTGGCCGGGACAGGGATTGAAAAACTGTTTTTT	CASSPNVAGTGIEKLFF
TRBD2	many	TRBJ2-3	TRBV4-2	TGTGCCAGCAGCCCGGGGGGCAGCGGGGGGCCGGATACGCAGTATTTT	CASSPGGSGGPDTQYF